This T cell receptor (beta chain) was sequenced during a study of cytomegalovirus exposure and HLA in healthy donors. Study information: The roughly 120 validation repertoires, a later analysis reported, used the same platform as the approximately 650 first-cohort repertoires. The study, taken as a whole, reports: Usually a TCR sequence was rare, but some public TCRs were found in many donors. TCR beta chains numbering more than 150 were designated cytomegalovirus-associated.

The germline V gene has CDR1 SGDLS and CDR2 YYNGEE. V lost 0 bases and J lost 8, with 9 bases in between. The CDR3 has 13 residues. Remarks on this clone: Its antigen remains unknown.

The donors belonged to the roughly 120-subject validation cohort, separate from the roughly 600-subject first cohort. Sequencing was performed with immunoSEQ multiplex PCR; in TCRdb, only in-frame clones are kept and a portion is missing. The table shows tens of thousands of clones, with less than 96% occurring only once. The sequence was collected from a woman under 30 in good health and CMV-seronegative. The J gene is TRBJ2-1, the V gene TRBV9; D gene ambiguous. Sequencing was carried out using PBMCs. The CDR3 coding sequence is TGTGCCAGCAGCGTAGCTGTGGCGGATGAGCAGTTCTTC. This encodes CASSVAVADEQFF.